This TCR beta chain stems from a study of cytomegalovirus exposure and HLA in healthy donors. Findings and limits, study-wide: Within an earlier analysis, most TCR beta V segments proved productive either about 90% or about 30% of the time. TCR beta V- and J-gene trimming, according to a later analysis, was linked to a missense DCLRE1C variant.

With respect to this clone: Its cognate antigen is unknown.

Primers for the PCR totalled 60 Vbeta and 13 Jbeta. Generated by immunoSEQ multiplex PCR, the TCRdb table keeps only in-frame clones and is missing some. This repertoire shows 90,000 to 120,000 clones, approximately 80% found once; its top ten account for roughly 4%. The CDR3 totals 14 residues. Germline CDR1 and CDR2: SGHVS and FNYEAQ. The J segment lost 7 bases and the V segment lost 2 bases, leaving 7 bases of the junction unmatched. The rearrangement links TRBV7-6 to TRBJ2-7; 8 positions match TRBD1. The clonotype originates from a female donor in good health and CMV-seropositive. Sequences were obtained from PBMCs. This CDR3 reads CASSLQGANLEQYF. The CDR3 DNA is TGTGCCAGCAGCTTACAGGGGGCTAATTTAGAGCAGTACTTC.